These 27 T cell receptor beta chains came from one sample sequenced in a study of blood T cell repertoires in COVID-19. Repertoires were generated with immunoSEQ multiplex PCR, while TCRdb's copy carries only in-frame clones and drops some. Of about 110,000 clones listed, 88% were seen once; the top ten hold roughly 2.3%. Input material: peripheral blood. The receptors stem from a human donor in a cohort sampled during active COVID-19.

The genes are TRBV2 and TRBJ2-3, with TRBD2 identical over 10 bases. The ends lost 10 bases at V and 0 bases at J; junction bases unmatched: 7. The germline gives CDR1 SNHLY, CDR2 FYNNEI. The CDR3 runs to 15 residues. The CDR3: CATKSGRASTDTQYF. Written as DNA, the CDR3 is TGTGCCACCAAAAGCGGGAGGGCGAGCACAGATACGCAGTATTTT.

CDR3 residues: CASKRTGEQSTEAFF. CDR3 sequence (DNA): TGTGCCAGCAAGCGAACAGGGGAGCAAAGCACTGAAGCTTTCTTT. The rearrangement joins TRBV2 to TRBJ1-1, with 7 bases lining up with TRBD1. The CDR3 is 15 residues long. The J segment lost 4 bases and the V segment lost 7 bases, leaving 12 bases of the junction unmatched. Germline V gives CDR1 SNHLY, CDR2 FYNNEI.

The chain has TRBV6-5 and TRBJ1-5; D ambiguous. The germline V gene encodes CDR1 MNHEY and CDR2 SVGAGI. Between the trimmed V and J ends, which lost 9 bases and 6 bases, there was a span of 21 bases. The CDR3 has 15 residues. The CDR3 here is CASTQSAPIVQPQHF. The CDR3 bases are TGTGCCAGTACTCAGAGCGCTCCCATCGTTCAGCCCCAGCATTTT.

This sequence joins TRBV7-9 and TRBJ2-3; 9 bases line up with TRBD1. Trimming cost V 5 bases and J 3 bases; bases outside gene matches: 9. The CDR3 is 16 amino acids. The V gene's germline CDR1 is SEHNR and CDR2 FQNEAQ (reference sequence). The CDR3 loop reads CASSPRQGEGTDTQYF. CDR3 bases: TGTGCCAGCAGCCCGAGACAGGGGGAAGGGACAGATACGCAGTATTTT. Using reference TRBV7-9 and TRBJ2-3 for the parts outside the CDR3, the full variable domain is DTGVSQNPRHKITKRGQNVTFRCDPISEHNRLYWYRQTLGQGPEFLTYFQNEAQLEKSRLLSDRFSAERPKGSFSTLEIQRTEQGDSAMYLCASSPRQGEGTDTQYFGPGTRLTVL.

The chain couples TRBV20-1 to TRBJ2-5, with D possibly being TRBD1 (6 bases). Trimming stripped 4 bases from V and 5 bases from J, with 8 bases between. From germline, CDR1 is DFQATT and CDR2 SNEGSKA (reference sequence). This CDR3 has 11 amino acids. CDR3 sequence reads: CSANQGETQYF. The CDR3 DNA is TGCAGTGCTAATCAGGGGGAGACCCAGTACTTC.

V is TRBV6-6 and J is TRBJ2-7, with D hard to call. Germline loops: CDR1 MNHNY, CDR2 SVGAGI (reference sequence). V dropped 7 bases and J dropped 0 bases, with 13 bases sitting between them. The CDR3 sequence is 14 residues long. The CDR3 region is CASTPELSSYEQYF. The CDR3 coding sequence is TGTGCCAGCACCCCCGAACTCTCCTCCTACGAGCAGTACTTC.

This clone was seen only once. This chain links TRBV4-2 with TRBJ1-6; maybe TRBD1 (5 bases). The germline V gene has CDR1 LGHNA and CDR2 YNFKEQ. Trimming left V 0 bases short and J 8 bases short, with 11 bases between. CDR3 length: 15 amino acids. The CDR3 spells CASSQDRARDSPLHF. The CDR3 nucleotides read TGTGCCAGCAGCCAAGATCGGGCCAGGGATTCACCCCTCCACTTT.

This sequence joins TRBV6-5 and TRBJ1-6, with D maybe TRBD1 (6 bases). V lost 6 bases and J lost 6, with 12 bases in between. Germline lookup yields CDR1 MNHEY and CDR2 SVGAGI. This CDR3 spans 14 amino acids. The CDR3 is CASSTGTLNSPLHF. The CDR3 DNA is TGTGCCAGCAGCACCGGGACACTTAATTCACCCCTCCACTTT.

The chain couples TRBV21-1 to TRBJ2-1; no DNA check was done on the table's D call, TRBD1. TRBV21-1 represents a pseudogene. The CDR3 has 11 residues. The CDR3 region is CASSRDSEQFF. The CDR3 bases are TGTGCCAGCAGCAGGGACAGTGAGCAGTTCTTC.

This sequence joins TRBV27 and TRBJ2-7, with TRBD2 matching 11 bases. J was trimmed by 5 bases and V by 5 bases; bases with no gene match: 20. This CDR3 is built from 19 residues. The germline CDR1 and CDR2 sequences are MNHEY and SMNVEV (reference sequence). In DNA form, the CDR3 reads TGTGCCAGCAGTGAAAGCTTTCAGGTAGCGGGAGGGCCCGGGGACGAGCAGTACTTC. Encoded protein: CASSESFQVAGGPGDEQYF.

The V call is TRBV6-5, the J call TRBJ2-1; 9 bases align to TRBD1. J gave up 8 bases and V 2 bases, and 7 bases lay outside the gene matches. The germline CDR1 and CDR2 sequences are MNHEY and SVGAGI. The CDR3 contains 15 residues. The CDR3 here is CASSYMLDRGDEQFF. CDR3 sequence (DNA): TGTGCCAGCAGTTACATGCTGGACAGGGGCGATGAGCAGTTCTTC.

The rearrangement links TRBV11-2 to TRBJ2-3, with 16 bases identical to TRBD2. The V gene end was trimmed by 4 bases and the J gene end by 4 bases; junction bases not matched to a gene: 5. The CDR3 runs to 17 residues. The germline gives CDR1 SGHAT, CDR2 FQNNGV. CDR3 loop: CASSSGTSGRAADTQYF. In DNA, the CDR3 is TGTGCCAGCAGCTCGGGGACTAGCGGGAGGGCCGCAGATACGCAGTATTTT.

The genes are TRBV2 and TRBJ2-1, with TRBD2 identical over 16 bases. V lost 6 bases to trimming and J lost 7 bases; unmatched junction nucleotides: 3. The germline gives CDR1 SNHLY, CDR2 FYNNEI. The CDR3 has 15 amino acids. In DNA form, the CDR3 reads TGTGCCAGCAGGGTGGGACTAGCGGGGGGGAATGAGCAGTTCTTC. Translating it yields CASRVGLAGGNEQFF.

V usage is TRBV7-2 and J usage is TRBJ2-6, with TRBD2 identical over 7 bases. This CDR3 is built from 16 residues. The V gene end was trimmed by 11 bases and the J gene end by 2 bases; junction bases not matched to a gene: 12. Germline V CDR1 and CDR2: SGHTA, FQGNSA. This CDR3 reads CAREAGSLAGANVLTF. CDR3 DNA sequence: TGTGCCCGGGAGGCAGGGTCACTGGCTGGGGCCAACGTCCTGACTTTC.

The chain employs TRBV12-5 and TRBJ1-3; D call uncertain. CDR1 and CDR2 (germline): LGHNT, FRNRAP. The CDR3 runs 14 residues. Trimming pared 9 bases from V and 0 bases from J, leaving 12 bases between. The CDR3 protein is CASTRSSSGNTIYF. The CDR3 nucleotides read TGTGCTAGCACCAGGTCCTCCTCTGGAAACACCATATATTTT.

CDR3 sequence (DNA): TGTGCCAGCAGCTTGGTTCCGACAGGGGCCGAAGCTTTCTTT. As protein: CASSLVPTGAEAFF. The chain is built from TRBV5-6 and TRBJ1-1, with TRBD1 matching 8 bases. Losses at the gene ends were 0 bases for V and 8 bases for J; bases not matched to a gene: 6. Per germline, CDR1 SGHDT and CDR2 YYEEEE. The CDR3 has 14 residues.

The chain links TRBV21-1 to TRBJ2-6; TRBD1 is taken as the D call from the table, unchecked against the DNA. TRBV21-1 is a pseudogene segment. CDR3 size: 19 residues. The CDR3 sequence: CASSPRTGQSGNGANVLTF. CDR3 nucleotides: TGTGCCAGCAGCCCCCGCACTGGGCAGTCAGGAAATGGGGCCAACGTCCTGACTTTC.

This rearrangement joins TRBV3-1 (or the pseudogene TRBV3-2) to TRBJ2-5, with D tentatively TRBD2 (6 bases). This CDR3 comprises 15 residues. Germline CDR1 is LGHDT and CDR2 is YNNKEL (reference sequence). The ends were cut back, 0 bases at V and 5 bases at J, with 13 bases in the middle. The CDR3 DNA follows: TGTGCCAGCAGCCAAGAGGCTGGGGGGAAGGAGACCCAGTACTTC. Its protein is CASSQEAGGKETQYF.

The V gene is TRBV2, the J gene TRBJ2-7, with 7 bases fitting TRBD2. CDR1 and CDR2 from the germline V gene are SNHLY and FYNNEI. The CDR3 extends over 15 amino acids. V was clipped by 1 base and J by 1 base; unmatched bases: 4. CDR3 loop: CASSEVRRGSYEQYF. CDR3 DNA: TGTGCCAGCAGTGAAGTGCGGCGGGGGTCCTACGAGCAGTACTTC.

CDR3 residues: CASSLGGAGELFF. The DNA of the CDR3 is TGTGCCAGCAGCTTAGGAGGGGCCGGGGAGCTGTTTTTT. V is TRBV7-3 and J is TRBJ2-2; D is possibly TRBD2 (6 bases). V was pared by 2 bases and J by 6 bases, with 7 bases between. The germline V gene encodes CDR1 SGHTA and CDR2 FQGTGA. The CDR3 runs to 13 residues.

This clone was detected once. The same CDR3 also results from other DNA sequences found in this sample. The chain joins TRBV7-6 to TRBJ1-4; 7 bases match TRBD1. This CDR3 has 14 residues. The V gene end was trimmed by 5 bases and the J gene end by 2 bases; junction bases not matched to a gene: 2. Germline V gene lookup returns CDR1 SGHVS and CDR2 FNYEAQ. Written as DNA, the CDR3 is TGTGCCAGCAGCGAGGACAGGACTAATGAAAAACTGTTTTTT. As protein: CASSEDRTNEKLFF.

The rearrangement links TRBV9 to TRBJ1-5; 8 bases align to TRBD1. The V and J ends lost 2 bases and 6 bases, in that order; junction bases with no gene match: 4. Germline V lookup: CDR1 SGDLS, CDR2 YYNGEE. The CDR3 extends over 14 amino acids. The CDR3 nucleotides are TGTGCCAGCAGCGTCGACAGGGGCGGTCAGCCCCAGCATTTT. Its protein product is CASSVDRGGQPQHF.

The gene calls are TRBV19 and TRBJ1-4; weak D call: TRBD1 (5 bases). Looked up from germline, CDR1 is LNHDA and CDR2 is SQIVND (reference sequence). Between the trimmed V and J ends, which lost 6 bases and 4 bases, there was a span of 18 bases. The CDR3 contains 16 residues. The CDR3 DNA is TGTGCCAGTAGAGGGAGGGGAGAGAGCAATAATGAAAAACTGTTTTTT. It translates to CASRGRGESNNEKLFF.

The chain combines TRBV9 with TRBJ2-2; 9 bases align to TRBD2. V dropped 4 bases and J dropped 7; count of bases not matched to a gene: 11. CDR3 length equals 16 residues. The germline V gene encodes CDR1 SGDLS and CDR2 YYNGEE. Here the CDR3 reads CASSPGGGLAFGELFF. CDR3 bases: TGTGCCAGCAGCCCTGGTGGGGGACTAGCTTTCGGGGAGCTGTTTTTT.

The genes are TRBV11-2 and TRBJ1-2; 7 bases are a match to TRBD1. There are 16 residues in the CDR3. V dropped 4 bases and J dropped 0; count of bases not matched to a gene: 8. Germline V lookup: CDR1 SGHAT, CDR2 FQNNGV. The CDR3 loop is CASSSGQPVSNYGYTF. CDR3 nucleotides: TGTGCCAGCAGCTCGGGACAGCCCGTATCTAACTATGGCTACACCTTC.

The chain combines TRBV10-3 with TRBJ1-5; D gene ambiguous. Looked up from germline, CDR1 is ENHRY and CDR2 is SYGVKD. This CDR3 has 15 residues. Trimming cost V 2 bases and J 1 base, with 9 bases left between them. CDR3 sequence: CAISEAGLSNQPQHF. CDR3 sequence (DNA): TGTGCCATCAGTGAGGCCGGACTGAGCAATCAGCCCCAGCATTTT.

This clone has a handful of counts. The DNA of the CDR3 is TGTGCCAGCAGTTTAAGGGGTAACTATGGCTACACCTTC. Protein sequence: CASSLRGNYGYTF. The rearrangement uses TRBV27 and TRBJ1-2, with D possibly TRBD1 on 5 matching bases. The CDR3 contains 13 residues. V shed 2 bases and J shed 1 base, with 5 bases lying between them. Germline loops: CDR1 MNHEY, CDR2 SMNVEV (reference sequence).